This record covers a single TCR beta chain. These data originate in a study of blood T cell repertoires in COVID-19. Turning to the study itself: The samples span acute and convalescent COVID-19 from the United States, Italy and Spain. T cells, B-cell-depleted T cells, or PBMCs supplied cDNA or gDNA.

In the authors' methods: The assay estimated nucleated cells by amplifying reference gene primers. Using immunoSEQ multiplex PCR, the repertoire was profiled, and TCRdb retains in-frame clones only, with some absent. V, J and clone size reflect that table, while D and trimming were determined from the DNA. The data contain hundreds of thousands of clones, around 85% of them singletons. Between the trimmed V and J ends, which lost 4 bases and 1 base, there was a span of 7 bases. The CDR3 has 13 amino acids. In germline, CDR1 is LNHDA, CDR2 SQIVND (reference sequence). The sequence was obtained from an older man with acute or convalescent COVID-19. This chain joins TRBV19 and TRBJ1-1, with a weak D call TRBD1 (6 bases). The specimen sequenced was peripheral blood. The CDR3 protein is CASSTDRNTEAFF. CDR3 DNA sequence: TGTGCCAGTAGTACGGACAGGAACACTGAAGCTTTCTTT.